Below are 15 T cell receptor beta chains sequenced from a single sample in a study of T cell repertoires in cytomegalovirus infection. TCRdb re-analysed the reads in MiXCR, keeping a single row per CDR3 protein. The sample lists about 830,000 distinct CDR3 sequences, approximately 30% seen once, with about an eighth in the top ten. Their target antigens are unknown. Sequenced material: cultured CD8+ T cells from PBMCs, taken from culture after CMV antigen stimulation. The origin of the receptors is a human donor in good health (CMV status not recorded). Some clones in this sample may be carry-over from other donors' samples.

This clonotype was seen a few times. The chain links TRBV2 to TRBJ2-5; D possibly uses TRBD1 or TRBD2 (5 bases each). V lost 8 bases and J lost 4, with 11 bases in between. CDR3 length: 12 residues. Germline CDR1 is SNHLY and CDR2 is FYNNEI. The CDR3 DNA reads as TGTGCCAGCCTGCCGGGGCGAGAGACCCAGTACTTC. Translating it yields CASLPGRETQYF.

This chain uses TRBV11-2 with TRBJ2-3; D call uncertain. CDR1 is SGHAT and CDR2 is FQNNGV in the germline V gene. Trimming took 5 bases from V and 7 from J, leaving 7 bases between them. The CDR3 covers 11 residues. The CDR3 spells CASSLDYTQYF. The DNA of the CDR3 is TGTGCCAGCAGCCTCGATTATACGCAGTATTTT.

This clonotype was observed once. The chain combines TRBV5-1 with TRBJ2-7; the D gene could be TRBD1 or TRBD2 (5 bases each). V lost 2 bases, J lost 5 bases, and 23 bases lay in between. CDR1 is SGHRS and CDR2 is YFSETQ in the germline V gene. The CDR3 contains 17 residues. The CDR3 loop reads CASSFQDRGRVFDEQYF. The DNA of the CDR3 is TGCGCCAGCAGCTTCCAGGACCGGGGCAGGGTTTTCGACGAGCAGTACTTC.

The genes are TRBV28 and TRBJ1-4; 7 bases line up with TRBD1. With 6 bases clipped from V and 7 bases from J, the junction kept 14 bases outside the gene matches. Germline V lookup: CDR1 MDHEN, CDR2 SYDVKM. CDR3 length: 16 amino acids. Here the CDR3 reads CASSQTRTGAREKLFF. CDR3 coding DNA: TGTGCCAGCAGCCAAACCCGGACAGGCGCCCGTGAAAAACTGTTTTTT.

The chain recombines TRBV6-2 or TRBV6-3 with TRBJ1-1, with TRBD1 identical over 7 bases. Trimming took 10 bases from V and 0 from J; bases not matched to a gene: 5. Germline CDR1 and CDR2: MNHEY and SVGEGT. CDR3 length: 13 amino acids. The CDR3 spells CATRGQLNTEAFF. DNA of the CDR3: TGTGCCACCAGGGGACAGTTGAACACTGAAGCTTTCTTT.

This chain links TRBV29-1 with TRBJ2-1; 7 nucleotides match TRBD1. The germline gives CDR1 SQVTM, CDR2 ANQGSEA. The CDR3 covers 13 residues. V lost 6 bases and J lost 5; bases outside the gene matches: 7. The CDR3 DNA sequence: TGCAGCGTCGGAAACAGGGGTCACAATGAGCAGTTCTTC. It is translated as CSVGNRGHNEQFF.

This clonotype was detected ten times or more. The chain recombines TRBV5-1 with TRBJ2-2; the match to TRBD1 covers 7 bases. Trimming at V came to 0 bases and at J to 2 bases, leaving 10 bases not matched to a gene. This CDR3 comprises 18 residues. Per germline, CDR1 SGHRS and CDR2 YFSETQ. The CDR3 region is CASSLEDRSLFNTGELFF. In DNA form, the CDR3 reads TGCGCCAGCAGCTTGGAGGACAGGTCCTTGTTCAACACCGGGGAGCTGTTTTTT.

CDR3 nucleotide sequence: TGTGCCAGCAGCCCGTGGAGTAGCGGAGATGAGCAGTTCTTC. It is translated as CASSPWSSGDEQFF. The J gene is TRBJ2-1, the V gene TRBV9; tentatively, D is TRBD2 (6 bases). CDR1 is SGDLS and CDR2 is YYNGEE in the germline V gene. The CDR3 is 14 amino acids. With 4 bases removed from V and 8 bases from J, the gap between germline ends came to 16 bases.

This clonotype was observed a handful of times. The chain uses TRBV6-2 or TRBV6-3 and TRBJ1-1; 8 bases agree with TRBD1. This CDR3 spans 15 amino acids. The V segment lost 4 bases and the J segment 1 base; nucleotides outside the gene matches: 5. Germline V gives CDR1 MNHEY, CDR2 SVGEGT. CDR3 bases: TGTGCCAGCAGTTTTCGGGACAGGTCGAACACTGAAGCTTTCTTT. This codes for CASSFRDRSNTEAFF.

For this clonotype: A junction end diverges from the germline sequence, so it may reflect a read error. The chain couples TRBV12-3 or TRBV12-4 to TRBJ2-5; 7 nucleotides agree with TRBD1. This CDR3 contains 13 residues. CDR3: CASFMGQPEIQYF. In DNA, the CDR3 is TGTGCCAGCTTCATGGGACAGCCAGAGATCCAGTACTTC.

The chain employs TRBV15 and TRBJ2-3, with D unresolved. Germline-derived CDR1 and CDR2 are LNHNV and YYDKDF (reference sequence). This CDR3 is 16 amino acids long. V lost 1 base, J lost 3 bases, and 14 bases lay in between. The CDR3 DNA reads as TGTGCCACCAGCAGAGGCAGGCAAAGATCAACAGATACGCAGTATTTT. It codes for CATSRGRQRSTDTQYF.

This chain uses TRBV28 with TRBJ1-2; the D gene is possibly TRBD1 (5 bases). The V end was cut by 8 bases, the J end by 8 bases, with 15 bases between. Germline assignment: CDR1 MDHEN and CDR2 SYDVKM. This CDR3 comprises 12 residues. This CDR3 reads CASGGGGKGYTF. CDR3 coding DNA: TGTGCCAGCGGCGGGGGAGGGAAGGGCTACACCTTC.

At least ten counts were recorded for this clonotype. The chain is built from TRBV7-2 and TRBJ1-5; 9 nucleotides line up with TRBD1. The V gene's germline CDR1 is SGHTA and CDR2 FQGNSA. Losses at the gene ends were 6 bases for V and 6 bases for J; bases not matched to a gene: 9. The CDR3 has 15 amino acids. Written as DNA, the CDR3 is TGTGCCAGCAGTTTACACAGGGGGCGCGGTCAGCCCCAGCATTTT. Its translation is CASSLHRGRGQPQHF.

The chain joins TRBV27 to TRBJ2-7; D assignment may be TRBD1 or TRBD2 (6 bases each). CDR3 length: 14 residues. Germline V CDR1 and CDR2: MNHEY, SMNVEV (reference sequence). The germline V and J ends were trimmed by 8 bases and 1 base, with 15 bases remaining between them. CDR3: CASGGLGASYEQYF. In DNA, the CDR3 is TGTGCCAGCGGAGGGTTGGGGGCTTCCTACGAGCAGTACTTC.

The genes are TRBV6-5 and TRBJ1-1; D is unclear. Looked up from germline, CDR1 is MNHEY and CDR2 is SVGAGI. V was cut by 7 bases and J by 3 bases, with 12 bases left in between. The CDR3 is made up of 13 amino acids. Here the CDR3 DNA reads TGTGCCAGCACCGGTGACCTGGACACTGAAGCTTTCTTT. Translation gives CASTGDLDTEAFF.